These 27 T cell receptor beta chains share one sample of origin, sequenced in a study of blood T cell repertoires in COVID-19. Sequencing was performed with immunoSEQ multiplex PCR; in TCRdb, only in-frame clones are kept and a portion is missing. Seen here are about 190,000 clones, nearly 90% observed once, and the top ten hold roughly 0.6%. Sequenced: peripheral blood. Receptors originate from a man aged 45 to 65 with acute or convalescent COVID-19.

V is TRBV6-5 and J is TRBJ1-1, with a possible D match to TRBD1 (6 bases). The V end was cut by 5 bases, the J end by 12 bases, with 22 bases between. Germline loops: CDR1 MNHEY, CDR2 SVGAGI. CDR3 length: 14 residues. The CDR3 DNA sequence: TGTGCCAGCAGTCGCAACAGGGAAAGCCCCGTGCCTTTCTTT. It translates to CASSRNRESPVPFF.

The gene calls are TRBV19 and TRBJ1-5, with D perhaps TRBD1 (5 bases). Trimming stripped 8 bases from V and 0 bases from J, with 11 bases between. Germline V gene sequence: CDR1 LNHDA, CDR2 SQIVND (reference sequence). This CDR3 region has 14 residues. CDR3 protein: CASGGIYSNQPQHF. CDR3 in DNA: TGTGCCAGTGGGGGGATCTATAGCAATCAGCCCCAGCATTTT.

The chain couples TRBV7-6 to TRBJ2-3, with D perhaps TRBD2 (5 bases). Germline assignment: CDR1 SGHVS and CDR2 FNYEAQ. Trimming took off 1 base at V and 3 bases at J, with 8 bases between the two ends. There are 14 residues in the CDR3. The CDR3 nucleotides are TGTGCCAGCAGCTTAGGAAGCGGAACAGATACGCAGTATTTT. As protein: CASSLGSGTDTQYF.

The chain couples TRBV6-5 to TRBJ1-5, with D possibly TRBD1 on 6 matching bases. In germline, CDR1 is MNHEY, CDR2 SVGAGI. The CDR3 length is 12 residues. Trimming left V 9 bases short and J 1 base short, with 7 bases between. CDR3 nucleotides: TGTGCCAGTACAGGGAGCAATCAGCCCCAGCATTTT. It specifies CASTGSNQPQHF.

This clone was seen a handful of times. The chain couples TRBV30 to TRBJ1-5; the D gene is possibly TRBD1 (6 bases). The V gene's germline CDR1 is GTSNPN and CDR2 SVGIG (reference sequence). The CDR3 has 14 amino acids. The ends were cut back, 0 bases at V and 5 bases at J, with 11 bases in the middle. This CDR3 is CAWSVEGEDQPQHF. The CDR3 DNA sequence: TGTGCCTGGAGTGTAGAGGGGGAAGATCAGCCCCAGCATTTT.

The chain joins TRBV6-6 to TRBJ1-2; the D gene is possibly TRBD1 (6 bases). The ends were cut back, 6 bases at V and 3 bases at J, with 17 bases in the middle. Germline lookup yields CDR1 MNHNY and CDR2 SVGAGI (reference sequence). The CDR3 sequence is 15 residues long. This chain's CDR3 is CASSRGTPRDYGYTF. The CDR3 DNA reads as TGTGCCAGCAGCAGAGGGACACCTCGGGACTATGGCTACACCTTC.

DNA for the CDR3: TGCGCCAGCAGCCAACTGACAGACCCAGCCCCCTACAATGAGCAGTTCTTC. Protein: CASSQLTDPAPYNEQFF. The rearrangement joins TRBV4-1 to TRBJ2-1; a weak D match, TRBD1 (5 bases). The CDR3 is 17 amino acids. Germline V gene sequence: CDR1 MGHRA, CDR2 YSYEKL. V shed 2 bases and J shed 2 bases, with 16 bases lying between them.

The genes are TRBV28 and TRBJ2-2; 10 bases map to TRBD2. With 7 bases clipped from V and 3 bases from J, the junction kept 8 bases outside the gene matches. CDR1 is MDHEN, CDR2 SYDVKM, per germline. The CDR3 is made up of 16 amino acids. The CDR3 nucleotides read TGTGCCAGCACCCCCCTAGCGGGAGTTCACACCGGGGAGCTGTTTTTT. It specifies CASTPLAGVHTGELFF.

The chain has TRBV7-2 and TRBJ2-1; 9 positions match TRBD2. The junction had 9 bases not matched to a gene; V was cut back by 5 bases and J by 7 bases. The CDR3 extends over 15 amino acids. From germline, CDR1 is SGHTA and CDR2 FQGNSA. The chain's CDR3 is CASSLLAGSGNEQFF. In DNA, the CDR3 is TGTGCCAGCAGCCTTCTAGCGGGGAGCGGGAATGAGCAGTTCTTC.

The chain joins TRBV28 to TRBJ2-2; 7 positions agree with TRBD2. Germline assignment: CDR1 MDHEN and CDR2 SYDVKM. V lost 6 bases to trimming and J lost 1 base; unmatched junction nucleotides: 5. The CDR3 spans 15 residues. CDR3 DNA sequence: TGTGCCAGCAGCCCTTTAGCGGGGAACACCGGGGAGCTGTTTTTT. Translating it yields CASSPLAGNTGELFF. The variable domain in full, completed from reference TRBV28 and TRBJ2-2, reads DVKVTQSSRYLVKRTGEKVFLECVQDMDHENMFWYRQDPGLGLRLIYFSYDVKMKEKGDIPEGYSVSREKKERFSLILESASTNQTSMYLCASSPLAGNTGELFFGEGSRLTVL.

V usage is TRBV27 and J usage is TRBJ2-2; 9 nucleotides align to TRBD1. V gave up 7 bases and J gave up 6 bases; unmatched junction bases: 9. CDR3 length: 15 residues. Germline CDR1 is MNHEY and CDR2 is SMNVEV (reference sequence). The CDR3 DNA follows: TGTGCCAGCACGCTAGGGACAGGGCTGGCCGGGGAGCTGTTTTTT. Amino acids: CASTLGTGLAGELFF.

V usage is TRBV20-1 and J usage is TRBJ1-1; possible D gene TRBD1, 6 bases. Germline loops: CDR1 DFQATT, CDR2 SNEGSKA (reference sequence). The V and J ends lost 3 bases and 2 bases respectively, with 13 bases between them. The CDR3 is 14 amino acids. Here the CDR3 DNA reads TGCAGTGCTAGTGACGGGGGGCTCAACACTGAAGCTTTCTTT. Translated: CSASDGGLNTEAFF.

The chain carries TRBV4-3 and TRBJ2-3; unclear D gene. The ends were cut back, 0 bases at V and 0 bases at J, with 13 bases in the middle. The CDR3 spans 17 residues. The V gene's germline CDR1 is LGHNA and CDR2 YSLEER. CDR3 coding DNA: TGCGCCAGCAGCCAAGATTTAGTGTTAACTAGCACAGATACGCAGTATTTT. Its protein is CASSQDLVLTSTDTQYF.

CDR3: CASSRREWSKRNTEAFF. The CDR3 DNA reads TGCGCCAGCAGCCGTCGAGAATGGTCAAAAAGGAACACTGAAGCTTTCTTT. The chain carries TRBV4-3 and TRBJ1-1; D unresolved. The CDR3 runs 17 residues. From germline, CDR1 is LGHNA and CDR2 YSLEER. V shed 4 bases and J shed 1 base, with 19 bases lying between them.

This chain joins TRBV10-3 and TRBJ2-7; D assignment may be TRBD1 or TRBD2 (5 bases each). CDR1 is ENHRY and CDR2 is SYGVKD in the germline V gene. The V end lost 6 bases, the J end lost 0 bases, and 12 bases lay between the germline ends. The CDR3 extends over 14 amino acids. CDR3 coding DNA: TGTGCCATCAGCGAGGGCAGGGACTCCTACGAGCAGTACGTC. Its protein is CAISEGRDSYEQYV.

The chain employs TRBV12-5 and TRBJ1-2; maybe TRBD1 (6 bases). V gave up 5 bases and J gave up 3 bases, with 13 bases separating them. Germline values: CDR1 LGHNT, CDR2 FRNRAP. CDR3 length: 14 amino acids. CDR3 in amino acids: CASGLPSGDYGYTF. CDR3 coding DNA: TGTGCTAGTGGTCTCCCCTCAGGGGACTATGGCTACACCTTC.

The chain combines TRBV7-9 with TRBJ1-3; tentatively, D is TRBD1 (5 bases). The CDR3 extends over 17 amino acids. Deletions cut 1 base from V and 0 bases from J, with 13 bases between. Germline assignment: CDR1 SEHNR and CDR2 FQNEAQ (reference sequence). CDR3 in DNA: TGTGCCAGCAGCTTAGTACTCGTCAGGGTCTCTGGAAACACCATATATTTT. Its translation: CASSLVLVRVSGNTIYF. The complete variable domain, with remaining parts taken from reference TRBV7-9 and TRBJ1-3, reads DTGVSQNPRHKITKRGQNVTFRCDPISEHNRLYWYRQTLGQGPEFLTYFQNEAQLEKSRLLSDRFSAERPKGSFSTLEIQRTEQGDSAMYLCASSLVLVRVSGNTIYFGEGSWLTVV.

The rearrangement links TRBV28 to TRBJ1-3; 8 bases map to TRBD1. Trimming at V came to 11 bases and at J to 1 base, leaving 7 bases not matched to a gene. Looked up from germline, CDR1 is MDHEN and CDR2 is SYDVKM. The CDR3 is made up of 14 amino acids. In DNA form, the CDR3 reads TGTGCCGGCAAAACAGGGGGATCTGGAAACACCATATATTTT. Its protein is CAGKTGGSGNTIYF. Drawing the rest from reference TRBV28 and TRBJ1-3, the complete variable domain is DVKVTQSSRYLVKRTGEKVFLECVQDMDHENMFWYRQDPGLGLRLIYFSYDVKMKEKGDIPEGYSVSREKKERFSLILESASTNQTSMYLCAGKTGGSGNTIYFGEGSWLTVV.

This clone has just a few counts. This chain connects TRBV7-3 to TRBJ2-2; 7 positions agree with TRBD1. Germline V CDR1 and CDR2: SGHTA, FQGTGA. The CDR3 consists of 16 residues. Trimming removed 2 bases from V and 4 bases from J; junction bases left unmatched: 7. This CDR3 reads CASSLRTTGVTGELFF. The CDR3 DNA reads TGTGCCAGCAGCTTACGAACTACAGGGGTCACCGGGGAGCTGTTTTTT. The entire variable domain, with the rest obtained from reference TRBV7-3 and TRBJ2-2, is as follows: GAGVSQTPSNKVTEKGKYVELRCDPISGHTALYWYRQSLGQGPEFLIYFQGTGAADDSGLPNDRFFAVRPEGSVSTLKIQRTERGDSAVYLCASSLRTTGVTGELFFGEGSRLTVL.

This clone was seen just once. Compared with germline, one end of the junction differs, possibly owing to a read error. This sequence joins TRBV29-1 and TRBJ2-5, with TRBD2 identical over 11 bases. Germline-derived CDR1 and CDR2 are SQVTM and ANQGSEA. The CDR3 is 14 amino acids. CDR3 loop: CSVGVAGGQGTQYF. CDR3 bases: TGCAGCGTTGGAGTAGCGGGAGGGCAAGGGACCCAGTACTTC.

The CDR3 DNA follows: TGCGCCAGCAGCTTCACCGGGATCACAGATACGCAGTATTTT. Translating gives CASSFTGITDTQYF. V usage is TRBV5-1 and J usage is TRBJ2-3, with TRBD2 as a possible D gene (5 bases). V dropped 2 bases and J dropped 2 bases, with 9 bases sitting between them. Germline V CDR1 and CDR2: SGHRS, YFSETQ. This CDR3 contains 14 residues.

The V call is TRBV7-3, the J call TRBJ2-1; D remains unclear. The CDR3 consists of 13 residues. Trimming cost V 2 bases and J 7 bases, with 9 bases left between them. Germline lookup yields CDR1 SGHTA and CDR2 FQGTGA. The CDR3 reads CASSLSAGNEQFF. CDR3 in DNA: TGTGCCAGCAGCTTATCGGCCGGGAATGAGCAGTTCTTC.

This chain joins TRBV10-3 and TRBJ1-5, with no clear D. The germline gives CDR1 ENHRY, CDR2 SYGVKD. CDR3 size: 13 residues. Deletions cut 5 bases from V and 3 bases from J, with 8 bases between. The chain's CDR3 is CAISTDNNQPQHF. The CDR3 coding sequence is TGTGCCATCAGTACCGACAACAATCAGCCCCAGCATTTT.

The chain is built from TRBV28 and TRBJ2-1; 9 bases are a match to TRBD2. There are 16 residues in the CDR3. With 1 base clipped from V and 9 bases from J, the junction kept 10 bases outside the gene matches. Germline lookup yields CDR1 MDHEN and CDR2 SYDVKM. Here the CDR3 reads CASSLFGGGASGEQFF. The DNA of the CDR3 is TGTGCCAGCAGTTTATTTGGCGGGGGGGCCTCGGGTGAGCAGTTCTTC.

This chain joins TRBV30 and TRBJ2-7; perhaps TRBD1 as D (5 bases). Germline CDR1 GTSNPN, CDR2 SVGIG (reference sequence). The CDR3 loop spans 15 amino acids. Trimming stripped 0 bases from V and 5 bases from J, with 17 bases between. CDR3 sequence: CAWSVPNRTPHEQYF. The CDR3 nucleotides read TGTGCCTGGAGTGTACCAAATCGGACACCACACGAGCAGTACTTC.

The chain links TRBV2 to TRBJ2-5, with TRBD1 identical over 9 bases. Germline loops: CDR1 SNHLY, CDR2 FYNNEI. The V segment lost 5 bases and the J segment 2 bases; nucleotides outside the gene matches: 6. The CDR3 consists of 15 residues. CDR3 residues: CASSQDRGGQETQYF. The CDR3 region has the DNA TGTGCCAGCAGTCAGGACAGGGGCGGTCAAGAGACCCAGTACTTC.

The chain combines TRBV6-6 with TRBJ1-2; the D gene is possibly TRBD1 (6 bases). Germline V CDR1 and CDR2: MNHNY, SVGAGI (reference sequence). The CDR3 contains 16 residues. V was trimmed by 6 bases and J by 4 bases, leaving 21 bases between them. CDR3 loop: CASSRLTGGVPYGYTF. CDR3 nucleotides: TGTGCCAGCAGCCGGCTAACGGGGGGCGTCCCCTATGGCTACACCTTC.